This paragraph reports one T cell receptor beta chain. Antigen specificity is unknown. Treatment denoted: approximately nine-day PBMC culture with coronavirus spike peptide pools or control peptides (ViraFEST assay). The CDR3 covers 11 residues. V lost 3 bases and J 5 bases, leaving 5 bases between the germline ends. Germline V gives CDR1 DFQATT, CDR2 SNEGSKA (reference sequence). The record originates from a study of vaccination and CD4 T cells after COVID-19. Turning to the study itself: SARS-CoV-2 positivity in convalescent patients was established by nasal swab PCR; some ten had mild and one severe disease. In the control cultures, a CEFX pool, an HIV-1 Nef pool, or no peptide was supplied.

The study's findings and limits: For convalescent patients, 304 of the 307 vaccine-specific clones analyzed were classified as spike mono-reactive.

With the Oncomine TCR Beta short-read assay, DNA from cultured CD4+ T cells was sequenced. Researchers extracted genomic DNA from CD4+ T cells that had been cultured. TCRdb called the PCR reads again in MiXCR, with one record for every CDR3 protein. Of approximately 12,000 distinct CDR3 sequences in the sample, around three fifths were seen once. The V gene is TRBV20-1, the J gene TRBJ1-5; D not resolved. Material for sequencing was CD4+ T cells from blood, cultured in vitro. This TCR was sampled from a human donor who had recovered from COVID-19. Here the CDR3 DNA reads TGCAGTGCTAGCCTCCATCAGCCCCAGCATTTT. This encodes CSASLHQPQHF.